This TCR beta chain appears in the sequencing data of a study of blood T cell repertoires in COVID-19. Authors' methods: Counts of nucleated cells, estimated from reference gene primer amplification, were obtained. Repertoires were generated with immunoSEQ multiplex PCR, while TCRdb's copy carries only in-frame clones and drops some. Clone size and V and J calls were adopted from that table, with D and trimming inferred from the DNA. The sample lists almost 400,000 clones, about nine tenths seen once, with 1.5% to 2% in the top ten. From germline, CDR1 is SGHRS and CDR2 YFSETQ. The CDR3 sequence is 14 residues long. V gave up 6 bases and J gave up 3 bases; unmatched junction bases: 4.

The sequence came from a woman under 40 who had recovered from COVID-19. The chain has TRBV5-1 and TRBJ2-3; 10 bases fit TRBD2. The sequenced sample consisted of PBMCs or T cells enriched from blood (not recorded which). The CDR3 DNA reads TGCGCCAGCATTAGTAGCGGGAGGACAGATACGCAGTATTTT. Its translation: CASISSGRTDTQYF.